This TCR beta chain emerged from a study of shared clonotypes between healthy human individuals. General study points: With a few donors compared, roughly 4.9% of naive CD4 clonotypes were shared.

With respect to this clone: Antigen: not known.

The CDR3 loop spans 16 amino acids. Germline V gene lookup returns CDR1 MGHRA and CDR2 YSYEKL. The ends were cut back, 0 bases at V and 0 bases at J, with 9 bases in the middle. Sequencing used immunoSEQ multiplex PCR; TCRdb keeps in-frame clones, though not all of them. The sample yields nearly 2 million clones, about 95% seen once. Positive CCR7 selection of CD45RO-negative cells yielded the naive CD8 cells, and terminally differentiated effector memory CD45RA+ cells were excluded. Sample: naive CD8+ T cells sorted from blood. The V gene is TRBV4-1, the J gene TRBJ1-3; a possible D gene is TRBD1 (5 bases). The receptor was isolated from a man in his late teens or twenties in good health. The CDR3 loop is CASSQEGRPSGNTIYF. For the CDR3, the DNA is TGCGCCAGCAGCCAAGAGGGACGGCCCTCTGGAAACACCATATATTTT.